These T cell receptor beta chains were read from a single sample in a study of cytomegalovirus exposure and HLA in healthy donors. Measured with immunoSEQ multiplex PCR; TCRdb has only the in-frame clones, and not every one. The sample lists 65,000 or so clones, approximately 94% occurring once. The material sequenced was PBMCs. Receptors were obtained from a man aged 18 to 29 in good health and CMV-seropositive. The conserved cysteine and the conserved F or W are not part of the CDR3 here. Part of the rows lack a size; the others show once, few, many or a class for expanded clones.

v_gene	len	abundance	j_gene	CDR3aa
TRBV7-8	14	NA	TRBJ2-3	ASSLPRTGSTDTQY
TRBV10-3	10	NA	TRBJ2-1	AISGGDNEQF
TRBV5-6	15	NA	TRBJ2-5	ASSLRYDSIIQETQY
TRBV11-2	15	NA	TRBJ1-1	ASNPFLPTRQNTEAF
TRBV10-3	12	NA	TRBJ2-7	ATQTGQGAYEQY
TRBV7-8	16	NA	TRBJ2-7	ASSSPGTSGRGAYEQY
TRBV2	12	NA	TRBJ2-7	ASSVEDGTYEQY
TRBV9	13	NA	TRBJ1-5	ASSVTGGPDQPQH
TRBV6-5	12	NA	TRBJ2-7	ASRQRTSGMRQY
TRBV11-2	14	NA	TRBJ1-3	ASSSLRGNSGNTIY
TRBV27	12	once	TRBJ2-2	ASSQDTNTGELF
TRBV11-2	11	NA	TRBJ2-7	ASSQGTTYEQY
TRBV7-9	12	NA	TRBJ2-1	ASSPLFVRNEQF
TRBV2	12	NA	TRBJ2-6	ASSRGSGANVLT
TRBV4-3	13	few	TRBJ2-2	ASSHGTSDVEELF
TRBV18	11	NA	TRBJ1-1	ASSPGDKREAF
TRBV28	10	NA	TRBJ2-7	ASSPRRSEQY
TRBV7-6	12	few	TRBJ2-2	ASSPGGLSGELF
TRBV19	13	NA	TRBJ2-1	ASSSRGSVYNEQF
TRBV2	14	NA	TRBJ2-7	ASLASRQILKYEQY
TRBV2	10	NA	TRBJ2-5	ASTELVGSQY
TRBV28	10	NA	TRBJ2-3	ASSLSPDTQY
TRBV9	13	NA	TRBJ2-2	ASSVEPRNTGELF
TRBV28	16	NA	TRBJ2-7	ASREVRRGQSSSYEQY
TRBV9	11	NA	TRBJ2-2	ASSVSNTGELF
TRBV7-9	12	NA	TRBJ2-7	ASSFSGENYEQY
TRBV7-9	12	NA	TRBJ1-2	ASSLVQAGSGYT
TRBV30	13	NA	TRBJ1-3	AFTKSGLDGNTIY
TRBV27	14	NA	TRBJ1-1	ASSLQGSIRNTEAF
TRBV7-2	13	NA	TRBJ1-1	ASSLIELGGTEAF
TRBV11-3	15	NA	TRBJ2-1	ASSLAGTGGGYNEQF
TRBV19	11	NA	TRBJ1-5	ASSPQGIQPQH
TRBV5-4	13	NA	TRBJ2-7	ASSLDGGVPYEQY
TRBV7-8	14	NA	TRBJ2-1	ASSGMTGGSYNEQF
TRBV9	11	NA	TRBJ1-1	ASRGQGDTEAF
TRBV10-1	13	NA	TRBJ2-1	ASSNLAGGRDEQF
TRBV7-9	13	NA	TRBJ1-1	ASRLGQQGNTEAF
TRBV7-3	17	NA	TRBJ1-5	ASSHPRDRGYYSNQPQH
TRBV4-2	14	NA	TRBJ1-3	ASSLDQLASGNTIY
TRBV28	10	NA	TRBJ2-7	ASGLAGHEQY
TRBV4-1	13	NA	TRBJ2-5	ASSQVGTSQETQY
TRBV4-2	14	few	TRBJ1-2	ASSQDRGDRNYGYT
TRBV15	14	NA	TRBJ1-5	ATSRDRGVGNQPQH
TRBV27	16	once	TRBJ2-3	ASSPSGTSGGYTDTQY
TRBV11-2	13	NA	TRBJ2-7	ASSLGPGLIDEQY
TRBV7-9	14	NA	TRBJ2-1	ASSPPLSGEHNEQF